The T cell receptor (beta chain) under discussion was sequenced for a study of blood T cell repertoires in COVID-19. Study background: Spain, Italy and the United States supplied samples that represented acute and convalescent COVID-19. T cells, B-cell-depleted T cells, or PBMCs supplied cDNA or gDNA.

The CDR3 totals 19 residues. J was trimmed by 5 bases and V by 3 bases; bases with no gene match: 13. In germline, CDR1 is MDHEN, CDR2 SYDVKM. Enrollment of patients from Seattle took place during active infection, with longitudinal follow-up. In the authors' methods: Estimates of nucleated cell counts were drawn from the amplification of reference gene primers. The repertoire was sequenced with immunoSEQ multiplex PCR; TCRdb's copy has only in-frame clones and lacks some. V and J calls plus clone size are reproduced from that table; the DNA served to infer D and trimming. This sample has 40,000 or so clones, with roughly nine tenths found just once.

This clonotype was sampled from a man aged 55 to 70 with COVID-19, enrolled during active disease. The specimen was peripheral blood. The chain combines TRBV28 with TRBJ2-7; 16 positions match TRBD2. CDR3 in amino acids: CASSFRRPGTSGRANEQYF. In nucleotides, the CDR3 is TGTGCCAGCAGTTTCCGACGACCCGGGACTAGCGGGAGGGCCAACGAGCAGTACTTC.